The 17 T cell receptor delta chains reported below all come from one sample, sequenced in a study of delta chain sequences of gamma delta T cells. TCRdb reprocessed the 5' RACE reads through CATT. Of more than 650 delta-chain clones detected, less than 25% appear once; the ten largest clones hold approximately 45%. The specimen was either unsorted cells or a sorted T cell fraction (not recorded which). The receptors come from a human donor in good health.

This clone was counted between two and nine times. The TCRdb record carries a much larger clone's protein, which differs from this DNA's translation at residue 11; a read error is the likely cause, and the protein listed here is the DNA translation. The rearrangement links TRDV2 to TRDJ1, with D possibly TRDD3 on 6 matching bases. The V end lost 2 bases, the J end lost 2 bases, and 17 bases lay between the germline ends. This CDR3 has 16 amino acids. Germline V lookup: CDR1 GEAIGNYY, CDR2 EKD. CDR3 residues: CACDKLGVTGTDKLIF. CDR3 nucleotides: TGTGCCTGTGACAAGTTGGGGGTCACGGGGACCGATAAACTCATCTTT.

By sample fraction, this clone is large. The rearrangement uses TRDV2 and TRDJ3; D remains ambiguous. Trimming stripped 0 bases from V and 0 bases from J, with 35 bases between. This CDR3 is 26 amino acids long. CDR1 is GEAIGNYY and CDR2 is EKD in the germline V gene. The CDR3 region has the DNA TGTGCCTGTGACACCCTTGAAAAGTCGACTAACGTCCCTGGTCCCGCAAGCTCCTGGGACACCCGACAGATGTTTTTC. It is translated as CACDTLEKSTNVPGPASSWDTRQMFF.

Comment on this clone: This could be a read error, since a much larger clone is one nucleotide away. V usage is TRDV2 and J usage is TRDJ1; a possible D gene is TRDD3 (5 bases). This CDR3 is built from 22 residues. The germline gives CDR1 GEAIGNYY, CDR2 EKD. CDR3 residues: CACYTLQGLTTGRTRYTDKLIF. The CDR3 bases are TGTGCCTGTTACACGCTCCAAGGCCTAACTACTGGAAGAACCCGGTACACCGATAAACTCATCTTT.

In this sample, this clone turned up a few times. The chain combines TRDV2 with TRDJ1; 8 nucleotides align to TRDD3. With V trimmed by 1 base and J by 7 bases, 7 bases remained unmatched. Germline values: CDR1 GEAIGNYY, CDR2 EKD. The CDR3 sequence is 14 residues long. CDR3 DNA sequence: TGTGCCTGTGACACGTTGGCTGGGGGACTTAAACTCATCTTT. Translated, it gives CACDTLAGGLKLIF.

Note on this clone: A read error likely explains this, since a far larger clone differs by one base. The same CDR3 is also encoded by other DNA sequences in this sample. The CDR3 bases are TGCGCCTGTGACACGCTCCAAGGCCTAACTACTGGAAGAACCCGGTACACCGATAAACTCATCTTT. Protein: CACDTLQGLTTGRTRYTDKLIF. V is TRDV2 and J is TRDJ1, with D perhaps matching TRDD3 (5 bases). From germline, CDR1 is GEAIGNYY and CDR2 EKD. CDR3 length equals 22 residues.

In its sample, this clone was seen a few times. This rearrangement joins TRDV2 to TRDJ1; 10 nucleotides agree with TRDD3. Germline V gene sequence: CDR1 GEAIGNYY, CDR2 EKD. This CDR3 comprises 17 residues. The V segment lost 0 bases and the J segment 0 bases; nucleotides outside the gene matches: 6. The CDR3 is CACDTLLGDSYTDKLIF. In nucleotides, the CDR3 is TGTGCCTGTGACACCTTACTGGGGGATTCCTACACCGATAAACTCATCTTT.

This clone has a handful of counts. The chain recombines TRDV2 with TRDJ1; D may be TRDD3 (5 bases). V shed 0 bases and J shed 2 bases, with 15 bases lying between them. Germline V CDR1 and CDR2: GEAIGNYY, EKD. The CDR3 has 16 amino acids. Written as DNA, the CDR3 is TGTGCCTGTGACACCTTAGATACCCAGCGGACCGATAAACTCATCTTT. Protein product: CACDTLDTQRTDKLIF.

The rearrangement joins TRDV2 to TRDJ1; TRDD3 is a possible D gene (6 bases). The CDR3 consists of 18 residues. The germline V and J ends were trimmed by 3 bases and 4 bases, with 26 bases remaining between them. Germline assignment: CDR1 GEAIGNYY and CDR2 EKD. The chain's CDR3 is CACDPAAGAHPRDDKLIF. The CDR3 DNA reads as TGTGCCTGTGACCCCGCAGCTGGGGCCCACCCCCGAGACGATAAACTCATCTTT.

The chain employs TRDV2 and TRDJ1; TRDD3 agrees at 9 bases. V was clipped by 3 bases and J by 4 bases; unmatched bases: 8. Per the germline V gene, CDR1 is GEAIGNYY and CDR2 is EKD. The CDR3 is 15 residues long. The CDR3 is CACDAWGIGGDKLIF. CDR3 DNA sequence: TGTGCCTGTGACGCCTGGGGGATCGGTGGCGATAAACTCATCTTT.

About this clone itself: TCRdb lists the protein of a much larger clone for this DNA, which differs at residue 5, so this is likely a read error; the protein given here is translated from the DNA itself. The chain is built from TRDV2 and TRDJ1; the match to TRDD3 covers 13 bases. This CDR3 region has 18 residues. V was pared by 4 bases and J by 4 bases, with 14 bases of the junction left unmatched. Germline CDR1 and CDR2: GEAIGNYY and EKD. CDR3 sequence reads: CACDLVGLGDTRIDKLIF. In DNA form, the CDR3 reads TGTGCCTGTGATCTAGTTGGACTGGGGGATACGCGGATCGATAAACTCATCTTT.

V usage is TRDV2 and J usage is TRDJ3; possibly TRDD3 for D (5 bases). Germline CDR1 is GEAIGNYY and CDR2 is EKD. CDR3 length: 19 amino acids. The V gene lost 0 bases and the J gene lost 7 bases, with 21 bases spanning the gap. The CDR3 nucleotides read TGTGCCTGTGACACCGTTTCCGAGCTGGGAGCTGGAGACACCCGACAGATGTTTTTC. Translation gives CACDTVSELGAGDTRQMFF.

V gene TRDV2 combines with J gene TRDJ1; 11 bases fit TRDD3. The V gene end was trimmed by 4 bases and the J gene end by 0 bases; junction bases not matched to a gene: 6. This CDR3 is 16 amino acids long. Germline V gene sequence: CDR1 GEAIGNYY, CDR2 EKD. This CDR3 is CACDHVLGDNTDKLIF. CDR3 nucleotides: TGTGCCTGTGATCATGTACTGGGGGATAACACCGATAAACTCATCTTT.

This clone has only a few counts. The J gene was recorded as TRDJ1; no V gene was called; TRDD3 is the table's D call, not checked against the DNA. The CDR3 extends over 13 amino acids. CDR3 DNA: TGTTCGGGGGGGGGGATAGGGACCGATAAACTCATCTTT. Translated, it gives CSGGGIGTDKLIF.

This clone was picked up a small number of times. The genes are TRDV2 and TRDJ1, with D uncertain. The germline gives CDR1 GEAIGNYY, CDR2 EKD. V lost 0 bases to trimming and J lost 0 bases, with 7 bases between them. The CDR3 covers 14 residues. The CDR3 nucleotides read TGTGCCTGTGACACCCTGGAGAACACCGATAAACTCATCTTT. It encodes CACDTLENTDKLIF.

This clone is labeled as medium-sized (0.01 to 0.1%). The chain carries TRDV2 and TRDJ1; 10 positions agree with TRDD3. V lost 5 bases and J lost 0; bases outside the gene matches: 8. Germline-derived CDR1 and CDR2 are GEAIGNYY and EKD. The CDR3 length is 16 residues. CDR3 sequence: CACVGLGDEYTDKLIF. CDR3 coding DNA: TGTGCCTGTGTGGGACTGGGGGATGAGTACACCGATAAACTCATCTTT.

By share, this clone ranks as medium-sized. The rearrangement joins TRDV2 to TRDJ3; D is unresolved. Germline CDR1 GEAIGNYY, CDR2 EKD. Trimming stripped 1 base from V and 2 bases from J, with 14 bases between. CDR3 length equals 18 residues. Here the CDR3 reads CACDTAGTTPWDTRQMFF. CDR3 in DNA: TGTGCCTGTGACACTGCTGGAACAACTCCCTGGGACACCCGACAGATGTTTTTC.

This clone was observed a handful of times. A much larger clone sits a single nucleotide away, making a read error possible. CDR3 in DNA: TGTGCCTGTGACTCCGAGGCGGACTGGGGGTCTCTCTCCTGGGACACCCGACAGATGTTTTTC. It codes for CACDSEADWGSLSWDTRQMFF. The V call is TRDV2, the J call TRDJ3; 8 bases fit TRDD3. The ends lost 3 bases at V and 0 bases at J; junction bases unmatched: 15. The CDR3 extends over 21 amino acids. Per the germline V gene, CDR1 is GEAIGNYY and CDR2 is EKD.